These 20 T cell receptor beta chains came from one sample sequenced in a study of cytomegalovirus exposure and HLA in healthy donors. The study ran its PCR with 60 Vbeta and 13 Jbeta primers. Sequencing used immunoSEQ multiplex PCR; TCRdb keeps in-frame clones, though not all of them. The sample has some 110,000 clones; around 80% are singletons. The sequenced sample consisted of PBMCs. These receptors were collected from a man aged 25 to 40 in good health and CMV-seropositive.

This clone was seen once. V gene TRBV5-1 combines with J gene TRBJ1-2, with 9 bases lining up with TRBD1. The J segment lost 8 bases and the V segment lost 0 bases, leaving 8 bases of the junction unmatched. Germline V gene lookup returns CDR1 SGHRS and CDR2 YFSETQ. This CDR3 is 15 amino acids long. The CDR3 loop is CASSLVPGQGWGYTF. The CDR3 DNA reads TGCGCCAGCAGCTTGGTCCCGGGACAGGGATGGGGCTACACCTTC. The whole variable domain, remainder taken from reference TRBV5-1 and TRBJ1-2, is KAGVTQTPRYLIKTRGQQVTLSCSPISGHRSVSWYQQTPGQGLQFLFEYFSETQRNKGNFPGRFSGRQFSNSRSEMNVSTLELGDSALYLCASSLVPGQGWGYTFGSGTRLTVV.

This chain connects TRBV19 to TRBJ1-3; no clear D. The CDR3 covers 17 residues. V lost 2 bases and J lost 0, with 14 bases in between. Germline CDR1 and CDR2: LNHDA and SQIVND (reference sequence). The CDR3 loop reads CASSIPPGGYSGNTIYF. DNA of the CDR3: TGTGCCAGTAGTATACCCCCGGGAGGCTACTCTGGAAACACCATATATTTT.

The rearrangement uses TRBV21-1 and TRBJ2-3; the table's D gene call, TRBD1, was not cross checked with the DNA. TRBV21-1 is listed as a pseudogene. This CDR3 spans 13 amino acids. In DNA form, the CDR3 reads TGTGCCAGCAGCAACGGACAATCAGATACGCAGTATTTT. Translation gives CASSNGQSDTQYF.

V gene TRBV7-9 combines with J gene TRBJ1-2; the D gene is possibly TRBD1 (6 bases). Germline V lookup: CDR1 SEHNR, CDR2 FQNEAQ (reference sequence). The CDR3 is 14 residues long. With 2 bases removed from V and 6 bases from J, the gap between germline ends came to 13 bases. CDR3 in DNA: TGTGCCAGCAGCTTAATCGGGCAGGGGAATGGCTACACCTTC. It is translated as CASSLIGQGNGYTF.

V gene TRBV29-1 combines with J gene TRBJ1-1; D is ambiguous. The CDR3 is 12 residues long. Trimming stripped 6 bases from V and 5 bases from J, with 13 bases between. CDR1 is SQVTM, CDR2 ANQGSEA, per germline. This CDR3 is CSVDPGGTEAFF. The CDR3 DNA reads as TGCAGCGTCGACCCGGGCGGGACTGAAGCTTTCTTT.

The chain has TRBV11-2 and TRBJ1-3; D is unresolved. Trimming stripped 0 bases from V and 0 bases from J, with 6 bases between. Germline CDR1 reads SGHAT; CDR2 reads FQNNGV. This CDR3 is built from 15 residues. Here the CDR3 DNA reads TGTGCCAGCAGCTTAGACCCAGGCTCTGGAAACACCATATATTTT. It translates to CASSLDPGSGNTIYF. Variable domain in full (rest from reference TRBV11-2 and TRBJ1-3): EAGVAQSPRYKIIEKRQSVAFWCNPISGHATLYWYQQILGQGPKLLIQFQNNGVVDDSQLPKDRFSAERLKGVDSTLKIQPAKLEDSAVYLCASSLDPGSGNTIYFGEGSWLTVV.

DNA for the CDR3: TGCGCCAGCAGACTGGAAGCGGGAGTAAGCACAGATACGCAGTATTTT. Translated: CASRLEAGVSTDTQYF. The genes are TRBV5-1 and TRBJ2-3; 8 positions match TRBD2. The germline V gene has CDR1 SGHRS and CDR2 YFSETQ. This CDR3 comprises 16 residues. V dropped 5 bases and J dropped 0; count of bases not matched to a gene: 8.

The gene calls are TRBV28 and TRBJ2-2, with 7 bases fitting TRBD1. Germline CDR1 reads MDHEN; CDR2 reads SYDVKM. This CDR3 has 14 residues. The V segment lost 6 bases and the J segment 4 bases; nucleotides outside the gene matches: 5. The CDR3 DNA sequence: TGTGCCAGCAGGGTTACAGGGGCCACCGGGGAGCTGTTTTTT. Protein product: CASRVTGATGELFF.

The chain is built from TRBV14 and TRBJ2-3; TRBD2 agrees at 13 bases. This CDR3 is built from 16 residues. V was pared by 4 bases and J by 6 bases, with 7 bases of the junction left unmatched. Germline CDR1 and CDR2: SGHDN and FVKESK. The CDR3 protein is CASSPLTSGGYDTQYF. Written as DNA, the CDR3 is TGTGCCAGCAGCCCCTTGACTAGCGGGGGGTATGATACGCAGTATTTT.

The J gene is TRBJ1-1, the V gene TRBV5-5; 9 bases fit TRBD1. Trimming took 5 bases from V and 2 from J; bases not matched to a gene: 10. The CDR3 totals 16 residues. Germline-derived CDR1 and CDR2 are SGHKS and YYEKEE (reference sequence). The CDR3 DNA follows: TGTGCCAGCAGTCAGCTACAGGGGGCGCCTAACACTGAAGCTTTCTTT. Encoded protein: CASSQLQGAPNTEAFF.

The chain has TRBV27 and TRBJ1-5; 8 positions match TRBD1. J was trimmed by 6 bases and V by 1 base; bases with no gene match: 2. Germline CDR1 MNHEY, CDR2 SMNVEV (reference sequence). CDR3 length: 14 amino acids. CDR3 nucleotides: TGTGCCAGCAGTTTATGGACAGGGAGTCAGCCCCAGCATTTT. It is translated as CASSLWTGSQPQHF.

For the CDR3, the DNA is TGTGCCACCTTCGGGGGAGGAGAAAAACTGTTTTTT. It is translated as CATFGGGEKLFF. The V gene is TRBV6-5, the J gene TRBJ1-4; D is possibly TRBD1 (5 bases). The CDR3 is 12 residues long. Per the germline V gene, CDR1 is MNHEY and CDR2 is SVGAGI. Between the trimmed V and J ends, which lost 10 bases and 8 bases, there was a span of 14 bases.

V gene TRBV4-2 combines with J gene TRBJ1-6; no reliable D call. Germline values: CDR1 LGHNA, CDR2 YNFKEQ. The CDR3 is 15 amino acids. Trimming stripped 0 bases from V and 9 bases from J, with 12 bases between. Here the CDR3 reads CASSQDWGEGSPLHF. The CDR3 coding sequence is TGTGCCAGCAGCCAAGACTGGGGAGAAGGTTCACCCCTCCACTTT.

V and J are TRBV28 and TRBJ1-2; the D is unclear. Trimming stripped 10 bases from V and 3 bases from J, with 15 bases between. The germline gives CDR1 MDHEN, CDR2 SYDVKM. This CDR3 has 13 amino acids. This chain's CDR3 is CAISPTGHYGYTF. The DNA of the CDR3 is TGTGCCATCAGCCCCACGGGTCACTATGGCTACACCTTC.

This clone ranks as large (0.1 to 1%). In the same sample, other DNA sequences code for this CDR3. The chain couples TRBV18 to TRBJ1-1; TRBD1 aligns across 9 bases. The ends lost 3 bases at V and 6 bases at J; junction bases unmatched: 11. The CDR3 loop spans 16 amino acids. Germline V lookup: CDR1 KGHSH, CDR2 LQKENI. The CDR3 loop is CASSPSSDRGGAEAFF. As DNA, the CDR3 is TGTGCCAGCTCACCCAGCTCGGACAGGGGAGGTGCTGAAGCTTTCTTT. Based on the CDR3 plus reference TRBV18 and TRBJ1-1, the full variable domain is NAGVMQNPRHLVRRRGQEARLRCSPMKGHSHVYWYRQLPEEGLKFMVYLQKENIIDESGMPKERFSAEFPKEGPSILRIQQVVRGDSAAYFCASSPSSDRGGAEAFFGQGTRLTVV.

This clone was seen just once. The chain couples TRBV5-5 to TRBJ2-7; TRBD1 agrees at 7 bases. V lost 2 bases, J lost 3 bases, and 5 bases stayed unmatched. Germline CDR1 and CDR2: SGHKS and YYEKEE (reference sequence). This CDR3 has 14 amino acids. The CDR3 DNA follows: TGTGCCAGCAGCTTCGGGACAGAGATCTACGAGCAGTACTTC. It encodes CASSFGTEIYEQYF. Complete variable domain (other parts from reference TRBV5-5 and TRBJ2-7): DAGVTQSPTHLIKTRGQQVTLRCSPISGHKSVSWYQQVLGQGPQFIFQYYEKEERGRGNFPDRFSARQFPNYSSELNVNALLLGDSALYLCASSFGTEIYEQYFGPGTRLTVT.

The V and J genes are TRBV4-1 and TRBJ2-1, with D perhaps TRBD2 (6 bases). Germline V gene data show CDR1 as MGHRA and CDR2 as YSYEKL. Trimming pared 2 bases from V and 4 bases from J, leaving 15 bases between. The CDR3 is 16 residues long. Here the CDR3 reads CASSQPIWGEYNEQFF. The CDR3 coding sequence is TGCGCCAGCAGCCAACCTATCTGGGGGGAGTACAATGAGCAGTTCTTC.

In this sample, this clone turned up a few times. The V and J genes are TRBV5-4 and TRBJ1-2; no clear D gene. The CDR3 spans 12 residues. Per germline, CDR1 SGHNT and CDR2 YYREEE (reference sequence). V lost 1 base, J lost 7 bases, and 8 bases lay in between. CDR3 sequence: CASSLYTGGYTF. The CDR3 DNA sequence: TGTGCCAGCAGCTTGTATACTGGTGGCTACACCTTC. Drawing the rest from reference TRBV5-4 and TRBJ1-2, the complete variable domain is ETGVTQSPTHLIKTRGQQVTLRCSSQSGHNTVSWYQQALGQGPQFIFQYYREEENGRGNFPPRFSGLQFPNYSSELNVNALELDDSALYLCASSLYTGGYTFGSGTRLTVV.

This clone appeared a few times. V usage is TRBV29-1 and J usage is TRBJ2-4; 7 bases are shared with TRBD1. Germline assignment: CDR1 SQVTM and CDR2 ANQGSEA. There are 11 residues in the CDR3. V was clipped by 8 bases and J by 8 bases; unmatched bases: 6. CDR3 sequence reads: CSFRQGDIQYF. CDR3 DNA: TGCAGCTTCCGACAGGGCGACATTCAGTACTTC. Full variable domain (missing parts from reference TRBV29-1 and TRBJ2-4): SAVISQKPSRDICQRGTSLTIQCQVDSQVTMMFWYRQQPGQSLTLIATANQGSEATYESGFVIDKFPISRPNLTFSTLTVSNMSPEDSSIYLCSFRQGDIQYFGAGTRLSVL.

V is TRBV5-1 and J is TRBJ1-2, with TRBD1 matching over 8 bases. Losses at the gene ends were 4 bases for V and 3 bases for J; bases not matched to a gene: 5. Germline V gene sequence: CDR1 SGHRS, CDR2 YFSETQ. There are 14 residues in the CDR3. In nucleotides, the CDR3 is TGCGCCAGCAGCCCCCAGGGGGCGGACTATGGCTACACCTTC. Its translation is CASSPQGADYGYTF.